This T cell receptor beta chain originates from a study of shared clonotypes between healthy human individuals. The donors were all Caucasian adults (living in Nashville, Tennessee). In the case of this clone: Antigen specificity is unknown.

Several immunoSEQ plates held equal portions of the genomic DNA taken from each subset. Repertoires were generated with immunoSEQ multiplex PCR, while TCRdb's copy carries only in-frame clones and drops some. The data hold hundreds of thousands of clones, with 95% to 97% observed a single time. Points from the study as a whole: Clonotypes which were not shared had lower generation probabilities than clonotypes that all four donors shared.

The J segment lost 9 bases and the V segment lost 4 bases, leaving 6 bases of the junction unmatched. CDR1 ENHRY and CDR2 SYGVKD come from the germline V gene. The CDR3 length is 13 residues. The sample comprised naive CD4+ T cells sorted from blood. As for subset: CD45RA+ positively selected. The source of this sequence is a woman in her 30s in good health. The chain recombines TRBV10-3 with TRBJ2-1; TRBD1 agrees at 7 bases. CDR3 protein: CAISGQGDPEQFF. The CDR3 nucleotides read TGTGCCATCAGTGGACAGGGAGACCCTGAGCAGTTCTTC.